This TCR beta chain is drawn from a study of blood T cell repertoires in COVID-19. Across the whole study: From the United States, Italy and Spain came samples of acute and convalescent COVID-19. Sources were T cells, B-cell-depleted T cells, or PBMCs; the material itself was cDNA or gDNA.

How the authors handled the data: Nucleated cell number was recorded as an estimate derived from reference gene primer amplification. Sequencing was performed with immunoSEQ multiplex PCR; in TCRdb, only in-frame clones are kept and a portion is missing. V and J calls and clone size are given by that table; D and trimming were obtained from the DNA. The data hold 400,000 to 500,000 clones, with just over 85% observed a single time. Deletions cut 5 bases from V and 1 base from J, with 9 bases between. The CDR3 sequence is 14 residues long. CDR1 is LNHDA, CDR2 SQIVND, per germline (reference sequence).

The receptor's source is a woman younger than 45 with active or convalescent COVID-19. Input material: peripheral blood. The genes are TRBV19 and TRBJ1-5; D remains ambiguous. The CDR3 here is CASSPVKSNQPQHF. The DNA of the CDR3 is TGTGCCAGTAGTCCAGTTAAAAGCAATCAGCCCCAGCATTTT. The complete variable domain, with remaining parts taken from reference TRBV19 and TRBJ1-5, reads DGGITQSPKYLFRKEGQNVTLSCEQNLNHDAMYWYRQDPGQGLRLIYYSQIVNDFQKGDIAEGYSVSREKKESFPLTVTSAQKNPTAFYLCASSPVKSNQPQHFGDGTRLSIL.